This TCR beta chain was identified in a study of T-cell reconstitution after alpha-beta-depleted transplantation in children (dated by TCRdb to the mid-2010s). With regard to the full study: Using TCR repertoire profiling, the study followed T-cell immune reconstitution in a quantitative way in children after TCRalphabeta/CD19-depleted allogeneic hematopoietic cell transplantation. What the study reported, not specific to this receptor: The high TCRbeta diversity at day 60 in some patients was ascribed to recipient T cells and intrathymic progenitors that had survived conditioning. Over subsequent months, a decline in hyperexpanded clone frequencies was noted, and after one year, T-cell counts and TCRbeta diversity were mostly ascribed to newly produced T cells. About two months after transplant, the apparently early recovery of alphabetaT-cell counts reportedly depended on just several hundred clones that had expanded rapidly and came from non-depleted graft cells.

This clonotype has more than one count but fewer than ten. Its antigen remains undetermined. No clone much larger than this one lies a single base away; base qualities are absent. Taken from cysteine to phenylalanine, the CDR3 has 15 residues. Only the CDR3 part of the read is kept: 45 bases, read in frame from the first base. The germline V end is reduced by 4 bases and the J end by 4 bases; junction bases left unmatched: 7. CDR1 and CDR2, per the germline V gene, are SGHRS and YFSETQ. What this sample's treatment or condition label stands for: allogeneic hematopoietic cell transplantation with graft depleted of TCRalphabeta T cells and CD19 B cells. The children who served as transplant recipients had been given grafts of TCRalphabeta/CD19-depleted allogeneic hematopoietic cells. The library was made by PCR. The listed sequencing device is Illumina HiSeq 2500. TCR library preparation used molecular barcoding, with unique molecular identifiers applied to normalize quantification of the TCRbeta repertoire. TCRdb reprocessing: public reads trimmed at Q25 with fastp, clones called with MiXCR, in-frame beta chains kept. Rows matching on CDR3 protein sequence are summarized as one entry with the most common DNA and genes. The sample includes hundreds of thousands of distinct CDR3 sequences, with about a quarter observed a single time. The ten biggest clones cover about 2.6% of the sample.

This clonotype originated in a girl aged 2-9 years with Fanconi anemia, due to receive a stem cell transplant. The chain uses TRBV5-1 and TRBJ2-1, with 8 bases aligning to TRBD2. This specimen was PBMCs, taken before TCRalphabeta/CD19-depleted stem cell transplant. The DNA sequence reads TGCGCCAGCAGCAGCGGGAGAGCACCTTACAATGAGCAGTTCTTC. Translated, this gives CASSSGRAPYNEQFF.